This T cell receptor beta chain was observed in a study of naive and memory T cell subsets. General observations from the study: The power law exponent of TCR abundance differed between naive and memory cells.

Trimming removed 5 bases at V and 4 bases at J, with 14 bases between. CDR3 length: 13 residues. CDR1 and CDR2 from the germline V gene are GTSNPN and SVGIG (reference sequence). Concerning this clonotype: The antigen is not known.

An equimolar mix of two oligonucleotides served as the beta constant-region primer for TRBC1 and TRBC2. TCRdb called the UMI-ligation and nested PCR reads again in MiXCR, with one record for every CDR3 protein. The sample consists of 29,000 or so distinct CDR3 sequences, roughly 10% of them appearing once. Four subsets defined by CD45RA and CD27 were sorted after CD3, CD4, CD8 and live/dead staining. This sequence joins TRBV30 and TRBJ1-1; possibly TRBD1 for D (5 bases). This TCR was recovered from a human donor in good health. The sample taken for sequencing was effector memory CD4+ T cells from blood. The subset: effector memory, CD45RA- CD27-. CDR3 in amino acids: CAWGNPGGTEAFF. CDR3 sequence (DNA): TGTGCCTGGGGAAACCCGGGGGGCACTGAAGCTTTCTTT.